One sample yielded the 31 T cell receptor beta chains listed below, sequenced in a study of OX40 agonist ivuxolimab in advanced cancers. Clones were read by immunoSEQ multiplex PCR, and TCRdb kept only the in-frame ones, dropping some. The sample shows about 85,000 clones, about 86% of them seen only once. This specimen was CD4+ or CD8+ T cells sorted from blood, taken in a trial of the OX40 agonist ivuxolimab. The receptor source for this set is an adult with an advanced solid tumor such as melanoma, head and neck, liver or kidney cancer.

V gene TRBV5-1 combines with J gene TRBJ1-2; D is uncertain. The germline V gene encodes CDR1 SGHRS and CDR2 YFSETQ. This CDR3 spans 14 amino acids. The V gene lost 2 bases and the J gene lost 4 bases, with 12 bases spanning the gap. The CDR3 bases are TGCGCCAGCAGCTTTGACGGAGAGGGCTATGGCTACACCTTC. Protein sequence: CASSFDGEGYGYTF. Full variable domain (missing parts from reference TRBV5-1 and TRBJ1-2): KAGVTQTPRYLIKTRGQQVTLSCSPISGHRSVSWYQQTPGQGLQFLFEYFSETQRNKGNFPGRFSGRQFSNSRSEMNVSTLELGDSALYLCASSFDGEGYGYTFGSGTRLTVV.

V and J are TRBV7-9 and TRBJ2-3; D is unresolved. Trimming pared 1 base from V and 0 bases from J, leaving 11 bases between. Germline V gene sequence: CDR1 SEHNR, CDR2 FQNEAQ (reference sequence). There are 16 residues in the CDR3. The chain's CDR3 is CASSLGAGTSTDTQYF. CDR3 coding DNA: TGTGCCAGCAGCTTAGGAGCCGGCACAAGCACAGATACGCAGTATTTT.

This rearrangement joins TRBV19 to TRBJ1-5; 7 positions agree with TRBD1. V shed 5 bases and J 5 bases; nucleotides not matched to a gene: 9. This CDR3 comprises 15 residues. CDR1 LNHDA and CDR2 SQIVND come from the germline V gene (reference sequence). The DNA of the CDR3 is TGTGCCAGTAGTCTAAAATGGACAGGTCATCAGCCCCAGCATTTT. It specifies CASSLKWTGHQPQHF.

V gene TRBV29-1 combines with J gene TRBJ1-4; D call uncertain. The germline V gene has CDR1 SQVTM and CDR2 ANQGSEA. The CDR3 runs to 11 residues. Trimming removed 4 bases at V and 4 bases at J, with 4 bases between. In nucleotides, the CDR3 is TGCAGCGTTGTTGTTAATGAAAAACTGTTTTTT. It codes for CSVVVNEKLFF.

This chain connects TRBV5-1 to TRBJ1-2, with a tentative D call TRBD1 (5 bases). The CDR3 sequence is 15 residues long. Trimming removed 0 bases at V and 2 bases at J, with 11 bases between. Germline V CDR1 and CDR2: SGHRS, YFSETQ. CDR3 in DNA: TGCGCCAGCAGCTTGGTGGGAGGGGAAAACTATGGCTACACCTTC. This encodes CASSLVGGENYGYTF.

The rearrangement joins TRBV19 to TRBJ2-7, with TRBD1 matching over 8 bases. The CDR3 is made up of 15 amino acids. CDR1 LNHDA and CDR2 SQIVND come from the germline V gene (reference sequence). V trimming: 5 bases; J trimming: 4 bases; junction bases outside the gene matches: 10. The CDR3 spells CASSSTGDSAYEQYF. The CDR3, as DNA: TGTGCCAGTAGTTCGACAGGGGATAGTGCGTACGAGCAGTACTTC.

V is TRBV6-1 and J is TRBJ1-1; 12 nucleotides line up with TRBD1. The CDR3 has 15 amino acids. Trimming at V came to 10 bases and at J to 3 bases, leaving 9 bases not matched to a gene. The germline V gene encodes CDR1 MNHNS and CDR2 SASEGT. CDR3 nucleotide sequence: TGTGCCATCCGGAGGGGGACAGGGGGCTACACTGAAGCTTTCTTT. Its protein is CAIRRGTGGYTEAFF.

CDR3 protein: CASSYWSLGPANTDTQYF. The CDR3 DNA sequence: TGTGCCAGCAGTTATTGGAGTCTTGGCCCGGCCAACACAGATACGCAGTATTTT. The chain carries TRBV27 and TRBJ2-3; D is uncertain. CDR3 size: 18 residues. Between the trimmed V and J ends, which lost 4 bases and 2 bases, there was a span of 22 bases. Germline values: CDR1 MNHEY, CDR2 SMNVEV (reference sequence).

The CDR3 sequence: CASSEEVTAGLADNEQFF. CDR3 DNA: TGTGCCAGCAGTGAAGAGGTCACGGCGGGACTAGCGGACAATGAGCAGTTCTTC. The chain joins TRBV6-1 to TRBJ2-1, with TRBD2 matching 11 bases. The CDR3 is 18 residues long. Trimming took 1 base from V and 5 from J; bases not matched to a gene: 10. Germline V gene sequence: CDR1 MNHNS, CDR2 SASEGT.

The chain links TRBV4-2 to TRBJ1-1; no reliable D call. V was shortened by 0 bases and J by 2 bases, with 10 bases between the two germline ends. Germline V gene data show CDR1 as LGHNA and CDR2 as YNFKEQ. This CDR3 contains 15 residues. CDR3 region: CASSQDLPGNTEAFF. The CDR3 DNA sequence: TGTGCCAGCAGCCAAGATCTACCGGGAAACACTGAAGCTTTCTTT.

J is TRBJ1-2 and V is TRBV30, with a weak D call TRBD1 (5 bases). The CDR3 is made up of 13 amino acids. The germline V and J ends were trimmed by 3 bases and 4 bases, with 12 bases remaining between them. CDR1 and CDR2 from the germline V gene are GTSNPN and SVGIG (reference sequence). CDR3 in DNA: TGTGCCTGGAGCGGTCCGGGACCCTATGGCTACACCTTC. This codes for CAWSGPGPYGYTF. Full variable domain (remainder filled in from reference TRBV30 and TRBJ1-2): SQTIHQWPATLVQPVGSPLSLECTVEGTSNPNLYWYRQAAGRGLQLLFYSVGIGQISSEVPQNLSASRPQDRQFILSSKKLLLSDSGFYLCAWSGPGPYGYTFGSGTRLTVV.

This chain connects TRBV5-1 to TRBJ1-1; D remains unclear. The germline gives CDR1 SGHRS, CDR2 YFSETQ. The CDR3 totals 15 residues. Trimming took off 7 bases at V and 0 bases at J, with 16 bases between the two ends. The CDR3 sequence: CASSADGPLNTEAFF. In DNA form, the CDR3 reads TGCGCCAGCTCTGCGGACGGACCCCTGAACACTGAAGCTTTCTTT.

This clone was recorded once. The chain joins TRBV19 to TRBJ2-7; the D gene is possibly TRBD1 (5 bases). V was cut by 4 bases and J by 1 base, with 11 bases left in between. Looked up from germline, CDR1 is LNHDA and CDR2 is SQIVND (reference sequence). The CDR3 loop spans 14 amino acids. The CDR3 DNA reads as TGTGCCAGTAGTAATCAGGGCAGATCCTACGAGCAGTACTTC. Protein: CASSNQGRSYEQYF.

This rearrangement joins TRBV6-5 to TRBJ2-3; possibly TRBD1 for D (6 bases). Trimming stripped 0 bases from V and 2 bases from J, with 12 bases between. CDR1 and CDR2 (germline): MNHEY, SVGAGI. The CDR3 sequence is 16 residues long. The CDR3 spells CASSYSSRGHTDTQYF. The CDR3 bases are TGTGCCAGCAGTTACTCATCCAGGGGCCACACAGATACGCAGTATTTT.

V is TRBV6-6 and J is TRBJ1-5, with D tentatively TRBD1 (6 bases). The CDR3 runs 15 residues. The ends were cut back, 7 bases at V and 0 bases at J, with 13 bases in the middle. Germline loops: CDR1 MNHNY, CDR2 SVGAGI (reference sequence). The CDR3 DNA sequence: TGTGCCAGCACCCATGACAGGCTTAGCAATCAGCCCCAGCATTTT. It translates to CASTHDRLSNQPQHF.

The chain has TRBV2 and TRBJ2-2; D gene uncertain. The germline V gene encodes CDR1 SNHLY and CDR2 FYNNEI. V was cut by 6 bases and J by 7 bases, with 6 bases left in between. CDR3 length: 11 amino acids. The CDR3 nucleotides read TGTGCCAGCAGCCGGGTCGGGGAGCTGTTTTTT. Translated: CASSRVGELFF. Using reference TRBV2 and TRBJ2-2 for the parts outside the CDR3, the full variable domain is EPEVTQTPSHQVTQMGQEVILRCVPISNHLYFYWYRQILGQKVEFLVSFYNNEISEKSEIFDDQFSVERPDGSNFTLKIRSTKLEDSAMYFCASSRVGELFFGEGSRLTVL.

The chain employs TRBV2 and TRBJ2-3, with D possibly matching TRBD1 (6 bases). The germline V gene has CDR1 SNHLY and CDR2 FYNNEI. V lost 5 bases, J lost 8 bases, and 11 bases lay in between. The CDR3 totals 12 residues. The CDR3 sequence is CASSLLGGTQYF. The CDR3 DNA reads TGTGCCAGCAGTTTGCTAGGGGGTACGCAGTATTTT.

V and J are TRBV5-6 and TRBJ2-1; 7 nucleotides line up with TRBD1. This CDR3 region has 14 residues. With 2 bases clipped from V and 2 bases from J, the junction kept 1 base outside the gene matches. CDR1 and CDR2 from the germline V gene are SGHDT and YYEEEE. The CDR3 is CASSFGTAYNEQFF. In nucleotides, the CDR3 is TGTGCCAGCAGCTTTGGGACAGCCTACAATGAGCAGTTCTTC.

The chain uses TRBV6-1 and TRBJ2-7, with TRBD1 identical over 9 bases. The length of the CDR3 is 14 residues. Trimming took 5 bases from V and 2 from J; bases not matched to a gene: 4. Per the germline V gene, CDR1 is MNHNS and CDR2 is SASEGT. CDR3 sequence: CASSLRTGAYEQYF. The CDR3 bases are TGTGCCAGCAGTCTACGGACAGGGGCCTACGAGCAGTACTTC.

This chain links TRBV2 with TRBJ2-5; TRBD2 might be the D (7 bases). Trimming shortened V by 7 bases and J by 2 bases, and 17 bases separated the two germline ends. The CDR3 is 15 residues long. Germline CDR1 reads SNHLY; CDR2 reads FYNNEI. The CDR3 region is CASTILGGEQETQYF. In DNA, the CDR3 is TGTGCCAGCACCATCTTAGGGGGGGAGCAAGAGACCCAGTACTTC.

This clone has a single count. This rearrangement joins TRBV4-2 to TRBJ2-7, with D tentatively TRBD2 (7 bases). Germline CDR1 reads LGHNA; CDR2 reads YNFKEQ. The V end lost 1 base, the J end lost 0 bases, and 10 bases lay between the germline ends. CDR3 length: 15 residues. CDR3 DNA sequence: TGTGCCAGCAGCCAAGGGGCGGGGGCCTCCTACGAGCAGTACTTC. Translated: CASSQGAGASYEQYF.

The CDR3 DNA follows: TGTGCCAGTCGGGACAGGGTAAGAGAGACCCAGTACTTC. It encodes CASRDRVRETQYF. V is TRBV19 and J is TRBJ2-5, with TRBD1 matching over 9 bases. The length of the CDR3 is 13 residues. The junction had 5 bases not matched to a gene; V was cut back by 8 bases and J by 4 bases. Germline lookup yields CDR1 LNHDA and CDR2 SQIVND (reference sequence).

The chain recombines TRBV5-1 with TRBJ2-5; weak D call: TRBD2 (6 bases). The V gene's germline CDR1 is SGHRS and CDR2 YFSETQ. There are 15 residues in the CDR3. Trimming stripped 2 bases from V and 1 base from J, with 12 bases between. The chain's CDR3 is CASSLFPAGQETQYF. Written as DNA, the CDR3 is TGCGCCAGCAGCTTATTCCCAGCGGGCCAAGAGACCCAGTACTTC.

The chain carries TRBV2 and TRBJ2-1; maybe TRBD2 (5 bases). Between the trimmed V and J ends, which lost 0 bases and 2 bases, there was a span of 11 bases. CDR1 SNHLY and CDR2 FYNNEI come from the germline V gene. This CDR3 spans 16 amino acids. The CDR3 sequence is CASSEAAAGAYNEQFF. The CDR3 coding sequence is TGTGCCAGCAGTGAAGCAGCGGCAGGAGCCTACAATGAGCAGTTCTTC.

The gene calls are TRBV19 and TRBJ2-1, with 9 nucleotides matching TRBD1. Germline lookup yields CDR1 LNHDA and CDR2 SQIVND (reference sequence). The V gene end was trimmed by 7 bases and the J gene end by 7 bases; junction bases not matched to a gene: 8. The CDR3 spans 14 residues. DNA of the CDR3: TGTGCCAGTACCCAAGACAGGGGGAGGAATGAGCAGTTCTTC. Translating gives CASTQDRGRNEQFF.

The genes are TRBV7-6 and TRBJ2-3; D remains ambiguous. CDR3 length equals 14 residues. Trimming removed 5 bases from V and 1 base from J, with 10 bases in between. Per the germline V gene, CDR1 is SGHVS and CDR2 is FNYEAQ. In DNA form, the CDR3 reads TGTGCCAGCAGCCAGAAGGTCCGCACAGATACGCAGTATTTT. Translated: CASSQKVRTDTQYF. The full variable domain, with the rest looked up from reference TRBV7-6 and TRBJ2-3, is GAGVSQSPRYKVTKRGQDVALRCDPISGHVSLYWYRQALGQGPEFLTYFNYEAQQDKSGLPNDRFSAERPEGSISTLTIQRTEQRDSAMYRCASSQKVRTDTQYFGPGTRLTVL.

The sample holds a few counts of this clone. V and J are TRBV10-3 and TRBJ1-1; possibly TRBD1 for D (6 bases). Trimming pared 6 bases from V and 5 bases from J, leaving 13 bases between. The CDR3 has 13 amino acids. CDR1 ENHRY and CDR2 SYGVKD come from the germline V gene. CDR3 in DNA: TGTGCCATCAGACAGGGATCGGAGACTGAAGCTTTCTTT. Translation: CAIRQGSETEAFF.

The chain carries TRBV7-8 and TRBJ2-3; no clear D gene. Trimming pared 1 base from V and 5 bases from J, leaving 7 bases between. The CDR3 is 13 residues long. Germline values: CDR1 SGHVS, CDR2 FQNEAQ. The CDR3 bases are TGTGCCAGCAGCTTAGTAAGGGAAGATACGCAGTATTTT. Translating it yields CASSLVREDTQYF.

The CDR3 protein is CASSYTGWRDAEAFF. Written as DNA, the CDR3 is TGTGCCAGCAGCTATACAGGGTGGCGAGACGCTGAAGCTTTCTTT. This sequence joins TRBV13 and TRBJ1-1; perhaps TRBD1 as D (6 bases). CDR3 length: 15 amino acids. V was clipped by 4 bases and J by 6 bases, with 18 bases between them. Germline lookup yields CDR1 PRHDT and CDR2 FYEKMQ (reference sequence).

This clone was picked up a small number of times. The chain joins TRBV4-2 to TRBJ1-6; a possible D gene is TRBD1 (6 bases). Trimming took 0 bases from V and 9 from J, leaving 15 bases between them. The CDR3 sequence is 16 residues long. The germline V gene has CDR1 LGHNA and CDR2 YNFKEQ. Written as DNA, the CDR3 is TGTGCCAGCAGCCAAGATAGAGGGGGTAGCGGTTCACCCCTCCACTTT. This codes for CASSQDRGGSGSPLHF.

J is TRBJ1-4 and V is TRBV15; TRBD1 might be the D (6 bases). CDR3 size: 15 residues. V was cut by 1 base and J by 3 bases, with 9 bases left in between. The V gene's germline CDR1 is LNHNV and CDR2 YYDKDF (reference sequence). The chain's CDR3 is CATSRAGQPNEKLFF. CDR3 DNA sequence: TGTGCCACCAGCAGAGCAGGACAGCCTAATGAAAAACTGTTTTTT.